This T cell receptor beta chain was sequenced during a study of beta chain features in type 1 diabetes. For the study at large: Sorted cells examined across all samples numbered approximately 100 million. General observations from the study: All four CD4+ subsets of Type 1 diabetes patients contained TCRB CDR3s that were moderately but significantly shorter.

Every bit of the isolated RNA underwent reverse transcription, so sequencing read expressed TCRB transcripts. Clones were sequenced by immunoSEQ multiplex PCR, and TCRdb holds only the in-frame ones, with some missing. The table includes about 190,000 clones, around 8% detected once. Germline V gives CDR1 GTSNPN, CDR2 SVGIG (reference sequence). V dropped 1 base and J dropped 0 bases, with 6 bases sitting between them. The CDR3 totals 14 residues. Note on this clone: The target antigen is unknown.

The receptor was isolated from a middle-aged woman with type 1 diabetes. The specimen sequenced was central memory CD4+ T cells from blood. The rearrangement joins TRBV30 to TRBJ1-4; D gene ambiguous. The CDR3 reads CAWSDKTTNEKLFF. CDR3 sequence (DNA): TGTGCCTGGAGTGACAAGACAACTAATGAAAAACTGTTTTTT.